The present entry profiles one TCR beta chain with its context. The antigen is unknown. Unmatched junction bases numbered 8, after V lost 5 bases and J lost 2 bases. The CDR3 contains 15 residues. Germline CDR1 reads MDHEN; CDR2 reads SYDVKM. The source of the sample is a study of cytomegalovirus exposure and HLA in healthy donors. Whole-study results and caveats: The study found most TCR sequences rare, yet found some public TCRs in many donors. Sequencing depth roughly uniform across donors was assumed in presence/absence analyses.

With 60 Vbeta and 13 Jbeta primers, the PCR was carried out. Assay used: immunoSEQ multiplex PCR; TCRdb lists only in-frame clones, some missing. The sample records 90,000 to 120,000 clones, approximately 76% being singletons. Sequencing was carried out using PBMCs. J is TRBJ2-7 and V is TRBV28, with 8 nucleotides matching TRBD1. The receptor's source is a woman younger than 35 in good health and CMV-seropositive. The CDR3 region is CASSPGQGRTYEQYF. The CDR3 DNA reads as TGTGCCAGCAGTCCTGGACAGGGACGCACCTACGAGCAGTACTTC. The full variable domain, with the rest looked up from reference TRBV28 and TRBJ2-7, is DVKVTQSSRYLVKRTGEKVFLECVQDMDHENMFWYRQDPGLGLRLIYFSYDVKMKEKGDIPEGYSVSREKKERFSLILESASTNQTSMYLCASSPGQGRTYEQYFGPGTRLTVT.